The 4 T cell receptor beta chains below all came from one sample that was sequenced in a study of identical twins. TCRdb fed the 5' RACE reads into MiXCR, producing one record per CDR3 protein. The sample lists under 450,000 distinct CDR3 sequences, roughly 20% occurring once. The source material was naive T cells sorted from blood. Receptors were obtained from a man aged 50-60 years in good health.

This clonotype was counted a few times. V gene TRBV19 combines with J gene TRBJ2-7; TRBD2 matches 13 bases. Trimming removed 4 bases from V and 2 bases from J; junction bases left unmatched: 2. The length of the CDR3 is 15 residues. Germline V gene lookup returns CDR1 LNHDA and CDR2 SQIVND (reference sequence). The CDR3 loop is CASSKGLAGPYEQYF. The CDR3 DNA reads TGTGCCAGTAGTAAGGGACTAGCGGGACCCTACGAGCAGTACTTC.

In its sample, this clonotype was seen a few times. The V and J genes are TRBV29-1 and TRBJ2-7, with D unresolved. The germline V gene has CDR1 SQVTM and CDR2 ANQGSEA. Trimming cost V 4 bases and J 2 bases, with 6 bases left between them. The CDR3 covers 11 residues. CDR3 sequence: CSVAQTYEQYF. The CDR3 DNA follows: TGCAGCGTTGCACAGACCTACGAGCAGTACTTC.

The chain links TRBV5-1 to TRBJ1-5, with D uncertain. The CDR3 is made up of 15 amino acids. Per germline, CDR1 SGHRS and CDR2 YFSETQ. V lost 3 bases to trimming and J lost 5 bases, with 15 bases between them. The CDR3: CASSSTPGFDQPQHF. CDR3 sequence (DNA): TGCGCCAGCAGCTCCACTCCGGGATTCGATCAGCCCCAGCATTTT.

This clonotype was counted a few times. The chain is built from TRBV24-1 and TRBJ2-5; 8 nucleotides match TRBD1. CDR3 length equals 16 residues. After removal of 3 bases from V and 5 bases from J, the junction contained 10 bases not matched to a gene. CDR1 and CDR2 from the germline V gene are KGHDR and SFDVKD. The CDR3 region is CATSDPRGQGYETQYF. CDR3 nucleotide sequence: TGTGCCACCAGTGATCCGCGAGGACAGGGTTACGAGACCCAGTACTTC.